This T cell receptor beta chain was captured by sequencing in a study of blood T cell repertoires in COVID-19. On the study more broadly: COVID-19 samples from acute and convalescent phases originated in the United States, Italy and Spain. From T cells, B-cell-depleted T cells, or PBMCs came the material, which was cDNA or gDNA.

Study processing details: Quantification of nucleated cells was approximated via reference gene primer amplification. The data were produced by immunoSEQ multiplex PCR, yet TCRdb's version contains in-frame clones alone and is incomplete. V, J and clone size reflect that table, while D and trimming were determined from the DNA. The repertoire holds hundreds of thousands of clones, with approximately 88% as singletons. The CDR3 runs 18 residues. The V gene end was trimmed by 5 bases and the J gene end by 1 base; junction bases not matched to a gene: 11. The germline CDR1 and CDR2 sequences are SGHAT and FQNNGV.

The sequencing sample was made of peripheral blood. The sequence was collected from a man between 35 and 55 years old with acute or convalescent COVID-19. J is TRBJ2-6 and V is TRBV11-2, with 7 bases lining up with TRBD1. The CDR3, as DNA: TGTGCCAGCAGCCCTGAGACAGGGCTGATGTCTGGGGCCAACGTCCTGACTTTC. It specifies CASSPETGLMSGANVLTF.